This T cell receptor (beta chain) was found in a study of T cell repertoires in cytomegalovirus infection. Study-wide context: Indications came from public TCR beta signatures; they pointed to CMV infection and to a matching HLA type.

The study, taken as a whole, reports: Predominance within the ex vivo response was attributable to HLA-C-restricted CMV-specific TCR beta clonotypes. Summed frequency of public TCR beta families distinguished CMV carriers with the relevant HLA.

This clonotype appeared many times. Its antigen remains unknown. The V gene's germline CDR1 is ENHRY and CDR2 SYGVKD. The CDR3 runs to 15 residues. V lost 10 bases to trimming and J lost 10 bases, with 23 bases between them. TCRdb processed the reads anew with MiXCR; each CDR3 protein has one entry. Of about 250,000 distinct CDR3 sequences in the sample, about a sixth were seen once. This sequence joins TRBV10-3 and TRBJ1-6; a weak D match, TRBD1 (5 bases). The receptor's source is a human donor in good health (CMV status not recorded). Some clones in this sample may be carry-over from other donors' samples. The source material was CD8+ T cells from PBMCs. The CDR3 DNA reads TGTGCCACCGGGACTTCGAGGCCGGTTGAATCACCCCTCCACTTT. Its translation is CATGTSRPVESPLHF.